Listed below are T cell receptor beta chains from one sample, sequenced in a study of Graves' ophthalmopathy and Graves' hyperthyroidism. TCRdb recomputed calls from the multiplex PCR reads with MiXCR, one row per CDR3 protein. The sample has a few hundred thousand distinct CDR3 sequences, around 17% seen once. Input material: peripheral blood. The receptors derive from a woman between 18 and 29 years old with Graves' ophthalmopathy. Both conserved end residues are part of each CDR3. A D gene is named only where the DNA matches it firmly. The listing skips clone size in some rows; elsewhere it reads once, few, many or a size class.

TRBV4-1	many	TRBJ2-4	.	TGCGCCAGCAGCCAAGGGGACGGCAAAAACATTCAGTACTTC	CASSQGDGKNIQYF
TRBV20-1	many	TRBJ1-3	.	TGCAGTGCCCCGACCGGACGGGCCCTAGGGGGAAACACCATATATTTT	CSAPTGRALGGNTIYF
TRBV6-2/TRBV6-3	many	TRBJ2-2	.	TGTGCCAGCAAAGATAGAAGCGGCACCGGGGAGCTGTTTTTT	CASKDRSGTGELFF
TRBV27	many	TRBJ2-5	.	TGTGCCAGCAGCTGGGGGGAGAGGGAGACCCAGTACTTC	CASSWGERETQYF
TRBV2	.	TRBJ1-5	.	TGTGCCAGTTGGGGGCCCACGGGCAATCAGCCCCAGCATTTT	CASWGPTGNQPQHF
TRBV12-3/TRBV12-4	.	TRBJ2-7	TRBD1	TGTGCCAGCAGTTTTGGGGACAGGGGTTCCGAGCAGTACTTC	CASSFGDRGSEQYF
TRBV6-1	many	TRBJ2-5	TRBD1	TGTGCCAGCAGGCCAAGAGGACAGGGGTGGAGAGAGACCCAGTACTTC	CASRPRGQGWRETQYF
TRBV19	many	TRBJ2-5	.	TGTGCCAGTAGTAACCCCAGGACCGGGACTCAGTACCAAGAGACCCAGTACTTC	CASSNPRTGTQYQETQYF
TRBV30	many	TRBJ1-2	TRBD1	TGTGCCTGGGACCCGGGACAGGGGGGTAACTATGGCTACACCTTC	CAWDPGQGGNYGYTF
TRBV5-1	many	TRBJ1-3	TRBD1	TGCGCCAGCAGCTTTTCGGACAGGCTCGGAAACACCATATATTTT	CASSFSDRLGNTIYF
TRBV3-1	many	TRBJ1-3	.	TGTGCCAGCAGCCCTAGAGGAAGGGGAAACACCATATATTTT	CASSPRGRGNTIYF
TRBV7-3	many	TRBJ2-2	.	TGTGCCAGCAGCCAGACCCGACAGTCCGGGGAGCTGTTTTTT	CASSQTRQSGELFF
TRBV29-1	many	TRBJ1-1	.	TGCAGCGTTGAGGGCCCGGGAGGCATGAACACTGAAGCTTTCTTT	CSVEGPGGMNTEAFF
TRBV12-3/TRBV12-4	many	TRBJ2-5	.	TGCGCTTGGGGGGATCAAGAGACCCAGTACTTC	CAWGDQETQYF
TRBV27	many	TRBJ2-2	.	TGTGCCAGCAGTTCCTGGGCCTTAAACACCGGGGAGCTGTTTTTT	CASSSWALNTGELFF
TRBV6-1	.	TRBJ1-1	.	TGTGCCAGCACCACCACTTGGGGCACTGAAGCTTTCTTT	CASTTTWGTEAFF
TRBV7-2	many	TRBJ1-3	.	TGTGCCAGCAGCTTTGAAGCAACTGGAAACACCATATATTTT	CASSFEATGNTIYF
TRBV28	.	TRBJ1-1	.	TGTGCCAGCAGTCGGCTCCTAGTGAACACTGAAGCTTTCTTT	CASSRLLVNTEAFF
TRBV28	many	TRBJ1-3	.	TGTGCCAGCAGTTTCTGGACCTCTGGAAACACCATATATTTT	CASSFWTSGNTIYF
TRBV5-1	many	TRBJ2-7	.	TGCGCCAGCAGCTTGGGGCAGGGACTGACAGACGAGCAGTACTTC	CASSLGQGLTDEQYF
TRBV30	many	TRBJ1-5	.	TGTGCCTGGAGCCCGCTCGGGACTTATAGCAATCAGCCCCAGCATTTT	CAWSPLGTYSNQPQHF
TRBV24-1	many	TRBJ1-5	.	TGTGCCACCAGTGACAGGAATCAGCCCCAGCATTTT	CATSDRNQPQHF
TRBV27	many	TRBJ2-7	TRBD2	TGTGCCAGCATGGGGATCGGGACTAGCGAGAACTACGAGCAGTACTTC	CASMGIGTSENYEQYF
TRBV6-5	many	TRBJ1-5	TRBD1	TGTGCCAGCAGACAGGGGAAGTATAATCAGCCCCAGCATTTT	CASRQGKYNQPQHF
TRBV7-9	many	TRBJ2-5	.	TGTGCCAGCAGCACTAGCATGGAACCGGGAACCCAAGAGACCCAGTACTTC	CASSTSMEPGTQETQYF
TRBV6-2/TRBV6-3	many	TRBJ2-7	TRBD1	TGTGCCAGCAGTTACGAAGTGAGGGGGCACGAGCAGTACTTC	CASSYEVRGHEQYF